The 17 T cell receptor beta chains reported below all come from one sample, sequenced in a study of blood T cell repertoires in COVID-19 (TCRdb year 2020). Libraries were built with the immunoSEQ multiplex PCR assay. TCRdb took this table from immuneACCESS and kept in-frame rearrangements with V and J called. Such tables lack part of the clones; where checked against another copy, unresolved V genes explain under half of the gap, and the rest is unexplained. The sample yields fewer than 110,000 clones; about 90% were counted once. The ten largest clonotypes hold more than 5% of the sample. The material sequenced was peripheral blood. Receptors originate from a human donor in a cohort sampled during active COVID-19.

Many counts were recorded for this clone. The chain uses TRBV7-9 and TRBJ1-1; possible D gene TRBD1, 5 bases. The CDR3 is 15 residues long. The germline CDR1 and CDR2 sequences are SEHNR and FQNEAQ (reference sequence). V was pared by 1 base and J by 0 bases, with 9 bases between. CDR3 sequence (DNA): TGTGCCAGCAGCTTAGTCACAGGCGTGAACACTGAAGCTTTCTTT. Translation gives CASSLVTGVNTEAFF. The entire variable domain, with the rest obtained from reference TRBV7-9 and TRBJ1-1, is as follows: DTGVSQNPRHKITKRGQNVTFRCDPISEHNRLYWYRQTLGQGPEFLTYFQNEAQLEKSRLLSDRFSAERPKGSFSTLEIQRTEQGDSAMYLCASSLVTGVNTEAFFGQGTRLTVV.

The chain links TRBV14 to TRBJ1-6; D remains ambiguous. Deletions cut 1 base from V and 0 bases from J, with 7 bases between. The V gene's germline CDR1 is SGHDN and CDR2 FVKESK. The CDR3 is 16 residues long. For the CDR3, the DNA is TGTGCCAGCAGCCAAGTAAGGAGCTCCTATAATTCACCCCTCCACTTT. Residues: CASSQVRSSYNSPLHF.

This clone was found many times. Different DNA sequences within this sample yield the same CDR3. The V gene is TRBV5-4, the J gene TRBJ1-2; 9 bases line up with TRBD1. This CDR3 region has 15 residues. CDR1 is SGHNT, CDR2 YYREEE, per germline (reference sequence). The V segment lost 5 bases and the J segment 1 base; nucleotides outside the gene matches: 6. CDR3 nucleotide sequence: TGTGCCAGCAGTTTGAGGGGACAGGGTAACTATGGCTACACCTTC. It codes for CASSLRGQGNYGYTF.

CDR3 amino acids: CASSILFRSNQPQHF. Written as DNA, the CDR3 is TGTGCCAGTAGTATACTTTTCAGGAGCAATCAGCCCCAGCATTTT. The chain uses TRBV19 and TRBJ1-5; D uncertain. The CDR3 covers 15 residues. The V gene lost 2 bases and the J gene lost 1 base, with 9 bases spanning the gap. The germline V gene encodes CDR1 LNHDA and CDR2 SQIVND (reference sequence).

This rearrangement joins TRBV7-3 to TRBJ2-3; D is ambiguous. The CDR3 consists of 13 residues. Trimming shortened V by 3 bases and J by 2 bases, and 6 bases separated the two germline ends. Germline V lookup: CDR1 SGHTA, CDR2 FQGTGA. In DNA form, the CDR3 reads TGTGCCAGCAGCTTCCTTAACACAGATACGCAGTATTTT. Amino acid sequence: CASSFLNTDTQYF.

The chain recombines TRBV25-1 with TRBJ1-1; 8 bases are a match to TRBD1. The CDR3 is 17 residues long. V dropped 2 bases and J dropped 3; count of bases not matched to a gene: 11. Germline CDR1 and CDR2: MGHDK and SYGVNS. CDR3 DNA: TGTGCCAGCAGTGAAGCTCAGGGGGCGAATCTGGACACTGAAGCTTTCTTT. It encodes CASSEAQGANLDTEAFF.

DNA of the CDR3: TGCGCCAGCAGCTTACAGAGGGCAGCCTACGAGCAGTACTTC. Its translation: CASSLQRAAYEQYF. The chain has TRBV5-1 and TRBJ2-7, with D perhaps matching TRBD2 (5 bases). The length of the CDR3 is 14 residues. The germline V gene has CDR1 SGHRS and CDR2 YFSETQ. Trimming removed 2 bases from V and 2 bases from J, with 11 bases in between.

This chain joins TRBV19 and TRBJ2-1, with D perhaps matching TRBD1 (5 bases). Trimming took 3 bases from V and 3 from J, leaving 12 bases between them. This CDR3 is built from 15 residues. Looked up from germline, CDR1 is LNHDA and CDR2 is SQIVND (reference sequence). The chain's CDR3 is CASSIESRVYNEQFF. As DNA, the CDR3 is TGTGCCAGTAGTATTGAGAGCAGGGTCTACAATGAGCAGTTCTTC.

The V and J genes are TRBV7-3 and TRBJ2-2; the match to TRBD2 covers 12 bases. The CDR3 is 17 residues long. Losses at the gene ends were 4 bases for V and 4 bases for J; bases not matched to a gene: 7. Germline loops: CDR1 SGHTA, CDR2 FQGTGA. The CDR3 sequence: CASSSTTSGGLTGELFF. CDR3 sequence (DNA): TGTGCCAGCAGCTCGACGACTAGCGGGGGTCTCACCGGGGAGCTGTTTTTT. Together with reference TRBV7-3 and TRBJ2-2, the CDR3 gives the full variable domain: GAGVSQTPSNKVTEKGKYVELRCDPISGHTALYWYRQSLGQGPEFLIYFQGTGAADDSGLPNDRFFAVRPEGSVSTLKIQRTERGDSAVYLCASSSTTSGGLTGELFFGEGSRLTVL.

This chain links TRBV9 with TRBJ2-1, with 9 bases identical to TRBD2. After removal of 6 bases from V and 5 bases from J, the junction contained 9 bases not matched to a gene. Germline V gene lookup returns CDR1 SGDLS and CDR2 YYNGEE. This CDR3 has 15 amino acids. CDR3 bases: TGTGCCAGCACCCCCATGTCTAGCGGGAACAATGAGCAGTTCTTC. Its translation is CASTPMSSGNNEQFF.

The chain carries TRBV24-1 and TRBJ2-1; a weak D match, TRBD1 (6 bases). The germline CDR1 and CDR2 sequences are KGHDR and SFDVKD. V was cut by 1 base and J by 8 bases, with 17 bases left in between. This CDR3 is built from 16 residues. The CDR3 sequence is CATSDFRAARGDEQFF. CDR3 DNA: TGTGCCACCAGTGATTTTAGGGCAGCCAGGGGCGATGAGCAGTTCTTC.

J is TRBJ2-3 and V is TRBV11-3; D call uncertain. This CDR3 spans 12 amino acids. Germline V gene lookup returns CDR1 SGHNT and CDR2 YENEEA. V lost 3 bases, J lost 2 bases, and 3 bases lay in between. CDR3 region: CASSFHTDTQYF. Written as DNA, the CDR3 is TGTGCCAGCAGCTTTCACACAGATACGCAGTATTTT.

This clone was observed a few times. The gene calls are TRBV5-1 and TRBJ2-7; maybe TRBD2 (5 bases). The V and J ends lost 4 bases and 0 bases respectively, with 14 bases between them. The CDR3 length is 15 residues. The germline gives CDR1 SGHRS, CDR2 YFSETQ. CDR3 sequence reads: CASSATGLRSYEQYF. The CDR3 DNA sequence: TGCGCCAGCAGCGCCACTGGACTGCGCTCCTACGAGCAGTACTTC. Drawing the rest from reference TRBV5-1 and TRBJ2-7, the complete variable domain is KAGVTQTPRYLIKTRGQQVTLSCSPISGHRSVSWYQQTPGQGLQFLFEYFSETQRNKGNFPGRFSGRQFSNSRSEMNVSTLELGDSALYLCASSATGLRSYEQYFGPGTRLTVT.

This rearrangement joins TRBV5-1 to TRBJ2-7, with D hard to call. Trimming took off 0 bases at V and 3 bases at J, with 10 bases between the two ends. The V gene's germline CDR1 is SGHRS and CDR2 YFSETQ. The CDR3 is 14 amino acids. The CDR3 DNA reads TGCGCCAGCAGCTTGGCCATGGAGAACTACGAGCAGTACTTC. This encodes CASSLAMENYEQYF.

This chain links TRBV19 with TRBJ2-7; D uncertain. Germline CDR1 and CDR2: LNHDA and SQIVND (reference sequence). The CDR3 is 13 amino acids. Trimming shortened V by 6 bases and J by 3 bases, and 12 bases separated the two germline ends. The CDR3 bases are TGTGCCAGTAGCCTTGCCCCGGGCTACGAGCAGTACTTC. The encoded protein is CASSLAPGYEQYF.

The V gene is TRBV9, the J gene TRBJ2-7; 8 nucleotides line up with TRBD2. V was pared by 2 bases and J by 3 bases, with 4 bases of the junction left unmatched. There are 14 residues in the CDR3. Germline lookup yields CDR1 SGDLS and CDR2 YYNGEE. CDR3 sequence reads: CASSVTSDDYEQYF. The CDR3 DNA is TGTGCCAGCAGCGTGACTAGCGACGACTACGAGCAGTACTTC.

The chain has TRBV7-6 and TRBJ2-1; 10 nucleotides align to TRBD2. CDR3 length: 18 amino acids. In germline, CDR1 is SGHVS, CDR2 FNYEAQ. Losses at the gene ends were 1 base for V and 5 bases for J; bases not matched to a gene: 11. The CDR3 DNA is TGTGCCAGCAGCTTAGATGGTGTCAGCGGGAGGGCCCACAATGAGCAGTTCTTC. Translation: CASSLDGVSGRAHNEQFF.